This record covers a single TCR beta chain. This clone was picked up one time. What this receptor recognizes is not known. Nothing much larger sits one base from this clone, and base qualities are not available. The data stem from a study of shared clonotypes between healthy human individuals (dated by TCRdb to 2020 to 2021). About the investigation overall: The cohort included three men and two women between 18 and 49 years of age. For each donor, CD4 naive and CD4 memory were each run on three plates, CD8 naive on two plates, and CD8 memory on one plate. The study deeply sequenced blood TCR repertoires of about five healthy adults to estimate repertoire size and the extent of clonotype sharing between individuals. To increase sequencing depth and limit assay-specific biases, TCR repertoire library preparation and sequencing were carried out by different laboratories using diverse techniques. Between about 0.8 and 9 billion PBMCs per donor were obtained by leukapheresis.

The research as a whole found: Incomplete sequencing was indicated by rarefaction of sorted-subset datasets, despite the large sequencing depth. Sharing across several donors was observed for about 5% of naive CD4, under 4% of naive CD8, over 2% of memory CD4, and roughly 0.4% of memory CD8 clonotypes. Naive subsets generally had larger estimated clonotype richness than memory subsets. Higher generation probabilities were observed for clonotypes shared by all four sorted-subset donors than for non-shared clonotypes. The small number of donors limited the genetic and exposure-history diversity represented. Sampling was limited to blood, and TCR repertoires in tissue likely differ from TCR repertoires in blood. Pairwise subsampling led to the expectation that sequencing depth would affect the degree of clonotype sharing among donors.

For the CD8 naive samples, CD45RO-negative cells were positively selected for CCR7, yielding a CD45RA+CCR7+ population from which TemRA cells were excluded. Healthy HIV-negative adults with no recently reported acute infections or vaccinations were included as donors. Every donor was a Caucasian adult residing in Nashville, Tennessee, USA. Blood was collected by leukapheresis, and PBMCs were isolated by Ficoll-Histopaque density gradient centrifugation and then cryopreserved in liquid nitrogen vapor phase. Purity and quantity of every magnetically sorted T cell population were checked by analytical flow cytometry. Each sorted fraction had its genomic DNA isolated and then quantified by UV absorbance on a Nanodrop 2000c. Using the deep immunoSEQ assay, TCR CDR3 regions were amplified from genomic DNA by multiplex PCR. For each cell subset, the extracted genomic DNA was distributed evenly across all wells of several immunoSEQ 96-well plates, and each plate served as one replicate. For sorted subsets, 150 to 250 ng genomic DNA, equal to tens of thousands of T cell genomes, was loaded into each replicate PCR. Purified libraries were measured with a Qubit 3.0 fluorometer, size-checked on a Bioanalyzer 2100, and measured again with the KAPA Library Quantification kit. Every immunoSEQ 96-well plate was sequenced on a dedicated single-read 150-cycle Illumina NextSeq 550 flow cell. Per the source publication's procedure: The immunoSEQ output contained only junctional sequences without quality scores, so filtering could not match that applied to full-length reads. To assign V/J genes and CDR3, sequences were annotated against IMGT germline references using PyIR, a Python wrapper for IgBLAST v1.9. Reads were removed for weak V/J assignments (E-value above 1e-6), missing CDR3, stop codons, out-of-frame junctions, or ambiguous translated residues. V3J clonotypes were defined by identical inferred V gene, J gene, and CDR3 amino acid sequence. Percentage overlap between repertoires was computed as shared unique clonotypes divided by the size of the smaller repertoire. Richness of each repertoire was evaluated using RTK rarefaction, the Chao1 estimator, and Recon v2.1 estimates of unobserved clonotypes. OLGA was used to compute generation probabilities for all TCRbeta clonotypes that the gDNA method yielded from a few donors. The table comes from immuneACCESS by way of TCRdb, which keeps in-frame sequences with V and J called. Part of the clones is missing from these tables; in studies checked, under half for an unresolved V gene and the rest for unknown reasons. V, J and clone size reflect that table, while D and trimming were determined from the DNA. For this sample the table gives 1.5 million to 2.5 million clones, of which about 95% were detected only once. The ten largest clonotypes hold around 1% of the sample.

This TCR derives from a man between 18 and 35 years old in good health. Material: naive CD8+ T cells sorted from blood. The cell subset or site label on this specimen signifies: CD45RA+CCR7+.

The CDR3 reads CASSQRLGDEQFF. The DNA sequence is given as TGTGCCAGCAGCCAACGTTTGGGGGATGAGCAGTTCTTC. The rearrangement joined TRBV14 to TRBJ2-1; the D call is tentative, TRBD1 or TRBD2, as each matches 5 bases. V sheds 2 bases and J sheds 8 bases, leaving 10 bases between their ends. The germline V gene sets CDR1 to SGHDN and CDR2 to FVKESK. The CDR3 has 13 amino acids, counting the end cysteine and phenylalanine. Only CDR3 DNA remains: 39 bases, in frame from the first base.